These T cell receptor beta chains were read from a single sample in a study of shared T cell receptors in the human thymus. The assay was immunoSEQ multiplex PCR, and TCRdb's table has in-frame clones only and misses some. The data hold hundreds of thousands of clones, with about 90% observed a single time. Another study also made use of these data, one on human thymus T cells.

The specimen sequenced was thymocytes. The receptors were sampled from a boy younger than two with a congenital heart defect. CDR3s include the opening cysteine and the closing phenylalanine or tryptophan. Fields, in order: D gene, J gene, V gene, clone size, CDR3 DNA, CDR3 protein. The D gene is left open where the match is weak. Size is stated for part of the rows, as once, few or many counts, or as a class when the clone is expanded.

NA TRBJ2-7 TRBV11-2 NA TGTGCCAGCAGCAACTACCGGGACTTCTTGCCCACCTACGAGCAGTACTTC CASSNYRDFLPTYEQYF
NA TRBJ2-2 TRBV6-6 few TGTGCCAGCAGCAGAGGCGGGGAGCTGTTTTTT CASSRGGELFF
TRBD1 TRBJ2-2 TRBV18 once TGTGCCAGCTCACCTGAGGGACAGGACACCGGGGAGCTGTTTTTT CASSPEGQDTGELFF
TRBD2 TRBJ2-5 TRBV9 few TGTGCCAGCAGCCCGGGACTAGTACAAGAGACCCAGTACTTC CASSPGLVQETQYF
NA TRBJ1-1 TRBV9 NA TGTGCCAGCAGCGGACGAGGGAAAAAGAACACTGAAGCTTTCTTT CASSGRGKKNTEAFF
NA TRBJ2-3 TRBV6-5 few TGTGCCAGCAGTTACGGGAGAGCAGATACGCAGTATTTT CASSYGRADTQYF
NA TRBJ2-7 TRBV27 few TGTGCCAGCAGTTTATATCCGGGAGCGCAGATATACGAGCAGTACTTC CASSLYPGAQIYEQYF
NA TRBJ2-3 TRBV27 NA TGTGCCAGCAGTCCAAAACAGGATCTCGCAGATACGCAGTATTTT CASSPKQDLADTQYF
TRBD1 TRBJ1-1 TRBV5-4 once TGTGCCAGCAGATGGAGGACAGGGTTGAACACTGAAGCTTTCTTT CASRWRTGLNTEAFF
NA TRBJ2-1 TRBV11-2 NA TGTGCCAGCAGCTTAGCTGCGGGGGCCGGCCATGAGCAGTTCTTC CASSLAAGAGHEQFF
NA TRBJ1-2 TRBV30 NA TGTGCCTGGCACGGGGGAGGGCAAAGCTATGGCTACACCTTC CAWHGGGQSYGYTF
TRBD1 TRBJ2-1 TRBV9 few TGTGCCAGCAGCGTCCGGGACAGGGATGACAATGAGCAGTTCTTC CASSVRDRDDNEQFF
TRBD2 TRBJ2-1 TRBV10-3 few TGTGCCATCAGTCAAGCCGGGACTAGCGGTTTGAACAATGAGCAGTTCTTC CAISQAGTSGLNNEQFF
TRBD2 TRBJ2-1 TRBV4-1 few TGCGCCAGCAGCCAAGTAGCGGGGGAGGGAAATGAGCAGTTCTTC CASSQVAGEGNEQFF
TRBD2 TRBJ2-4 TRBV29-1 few TGCAGCGTTTTTTGCGGGGGAGAGAAAAACATTCAGTACTTC CSVFCGGEKNIQYF
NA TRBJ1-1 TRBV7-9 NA TGTGCCAGCAGCGCCCGGGGAAACACTGAAGCTTTCTTT CASSARGNTEAFF
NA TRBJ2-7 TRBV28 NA TGTGCCAGCAGTCCTCAGGGTGGGGACGAGCAGTACTTC CASSPQGGDEQYF
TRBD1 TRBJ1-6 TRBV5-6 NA TGTGCCAGCAGTACGAGAGGCGGACAGGGGAGCTCCTATAATTCACCCCTCCACTTT CASSTRGGQGSSYNSPLHF
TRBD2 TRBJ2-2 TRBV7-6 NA TGTGCCAGCAGCTTAGAGGGACTAGCGGGAGACACGCGGGAGCTGTTTTTT CASSLEGLAGDTRELFF
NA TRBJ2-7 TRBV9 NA TGTGCCAGCAGCCCCTCTAGCGTCCCCTACGAGCAGTACTTC CASSPSSVPYEQYF
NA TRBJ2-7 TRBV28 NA TGTGCCAGCAGTTTAAAATCCGACAGATACGAGCAGTACTTC CASSLKSDRYEQYF
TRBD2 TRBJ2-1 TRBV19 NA TGTGCCAGTAGTCCAAGACTAGCGGGGGCCACCAATGAGCAGTTCTTC CASSPRLAGATNEQFF
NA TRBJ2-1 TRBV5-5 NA TGTGCCAGCAGCTTGAAGCGGGCCAATGAGCAGTTCTTC CASSLKRANEQFF
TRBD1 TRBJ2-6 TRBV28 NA TGTGCCAGCACCCAGGACAGGGACCTAAGCTCTGGGGCCAACGTCCTGACTTTC CASTQDRDLSSGANVLTF
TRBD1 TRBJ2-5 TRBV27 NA TGTGCCAGCAGGAACAGGGGGGCAGAGACCCAGTACTTC CASRNRGAETQYF
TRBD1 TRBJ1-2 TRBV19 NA TGTGCCAGTAGTCCCACAGGGGATGGCTACACCTTC CASSPTGDGYTF
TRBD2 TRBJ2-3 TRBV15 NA TGTGCCACCAGCAGAGGGCGAATTATAGCGGGGGTCACCATGTCGACAGATACGCAGTATTTT CATSRGRIIAGVTMSTDTQYF
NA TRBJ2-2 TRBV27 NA TGTGCCAGCAGTTGCGGGTTCACGTCCACCGGGGAGCTGTTTTTT CASSCGFTSTGELFF
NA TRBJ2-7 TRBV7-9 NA TGTGCCAGCAGCTTCTCGAGCTACGAGCAGTACTTC CASSFSSYEQYF
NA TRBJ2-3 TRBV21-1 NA TGTGCCAGCAGCAAGAGGGACAGGGTCACAGATACGCAGTATTTT CASSKRDRVTDTQYF
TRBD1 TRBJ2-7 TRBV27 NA TGTGCCAGCAGTACTCCGGGACAGTTACCCGAGCAGTACTTC CASSTPGQLPEQYF
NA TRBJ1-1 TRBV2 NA TGTGCCAGCAGTGAAGGGGATGGGTCAGGGGCGAACACTGAAGCTTTCTTT CASSEGDGSGANTEAFF
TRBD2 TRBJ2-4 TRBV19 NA TGTGCCAGTAGTCCCGGACTAGCGGGAGTGGTCAAAAACATTCAGTACTTC CASSPGLAGVVKNIQYF
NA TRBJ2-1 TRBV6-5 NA TGTGCCAGCAGTTACAGCCGGGAGCCTAGTAATGAGCAGTTCTTC CASSYSREPSNEQFF
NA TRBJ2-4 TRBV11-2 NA TGTGCCAGCAGCACGCACAGGGAATGGGACATTCAGTACTTC CASSTHREWDIQYF
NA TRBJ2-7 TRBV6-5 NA TGTGCCAGCAGTTACTCCCCCCTAGCGCGGGCCTACGAGCAGTACTTC CASSYSPLARAYEQYF
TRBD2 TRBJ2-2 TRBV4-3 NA TGCGCCAGCAGCCATATTAAACGGAGTCTAGCGGGGACGAACACCGGGGAGCTGTTTTTT CASSHIKRSLAGTNTGELFF
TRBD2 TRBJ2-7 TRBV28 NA TGTGCCAGCAGAGTGGGGACTAGAGTCTACGAGCAGTACTTC CASRVGTRVYEQYF
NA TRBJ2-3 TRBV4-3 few TGCGCCAGCAGCCAAGTGCAAGACTACCGCACAGATACGCAGTATTTT CASSQVQDYRTDTQYF
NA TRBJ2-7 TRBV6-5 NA TGTGCCAGCAGTTACTCGATTCGCTACTCCCCCTACGAGCAGTACTTC CASSYSIRYSPYEQYF
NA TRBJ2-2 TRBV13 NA TGTGCCAGCAGTTATCGGGGACACCCTCGGGCCGGGGAGCTGTTTTTT CASSYRGHPRAGELFF
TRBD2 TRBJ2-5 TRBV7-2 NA TGTGCCAGCAGCTTAGCCCCTAGCGGGGGGGCCAGGGAGACCCAGTACTTC CASSLAPSGGARETQYF
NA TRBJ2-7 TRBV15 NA TGTGCCACCAGCGGATTGACAGGGAGGTCCTACGAGCAGTACTTC CATSGLTGRSYEQYF
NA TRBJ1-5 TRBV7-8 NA TGTGCCAGCAGCTTCATTGGGGGGGCGAGTCAGCCCCAGCATTTT CASSFIGGASQPQHF